A selection of T cell receptor beta chains follows, all from one sample in a study of radiotherapy plus CTLA-4 blockade in lung cancer. TCRdb keeps only in-frame clones here, not all; method: immunoSEQ multiplex PCR. The sample includes more than 90,000 clones, around 88% of them seen just once. Specimen: peripheral blood, collected from a patient treated with radiotherapy plus ipilimumab. The receptors derive from a human donor with non-small cell lung cancer that progressed on radiotherapy plus ipilimumab. CDR3s include the opening cysteine and the closing phenylalanine or tryptophan. Fields, in order: J gene, clone size, D gene, V gene, CDR3 protein, CDR3 DNA. A D gene is named only where the DNA matches it firmly. Some rows mark clone size as missing; the rest say once, few, many or name a class of expanded clone.

>TRBJ2-3|.|.|TRBV6-6
CASSVTSRGSQDTQYF
TGTGCCAGCAGCGTCACTAGCAGAGGTTCACAAGATACGCAGTATTTT
>TRBJ1-5|.|TRBD1|TRBV18
CASSLGTGVDQPQHF
TGTGCCAGCTCACTTGGGACAGGGGTGGATCAGCCCCAGCATTTT
>TRBJ2-1|.|TRBD2|TRBV27
CASRGLAGAGWFF
TGTGCCAGCAGGGGACTAGCGGGCGCCGGGTGGTTCTTC
>TRBJ2-7|.|TRBD1|TRBV6-6
CASSYSAGQGAKEQYF
TGTGCCAGCAGTTACTCTGCGGGACAGGGGGCAAAAGAGCAGTACTTC
>TRBJ1-4|.|.|TRBV11-3
CASSAWRGEKLFF
TGTGCCAGCAGCGCCTGGAGGGGTGAAAAACTGTTTTTT
>TRBJ1-5|.|.|TRBV19
CASSISGDRNQPQHF
TGTGCCAGTAGTATATCAGGGGATCGCAATCAGCCCCAGCATTTT
>TRBJ1-3|once|TRBD1|TRBV18
CASSRQGSGNTIYF
TGTGCCAGCTCACGACAGGGCTCTGGAAACACCATATATTTT
>TRBJ1-3|.|.|TRBV11-3
CASSPLTRRDTIYF
TGTGCCAGCAGCCCGCTGACAAGGAGGGACACCATATATTTT
>TRBJ1-3|.|TRBD1|TRBV6-6
CASSPGQPSSGNTIYF
TGTGCCAGCAGCCCGGGACAGCCAAGCTCTGGAAACACCATATATTTT
>TRBJ1-1|.|.|TRBV5-1
CASSPDSANTEAFF
TGCGCCAGCAGCCCTGACAGTGCGAACACTGAAGCTTTCTTT
>TRBJ1-1|.|.|TRBV10-2
CASSLTNTEAFF
TGCGCCAGCAGTTTGACAAACACTGAAGCTTTCTTT
>TRBJ1-2|.|.|TRBV6-5
CASRTGPLTGGYTF
TGTGCCAGCAGAACGGGCCCTCTTACGGGGGGCTACACCTTC
>TRBJ2-3|.|.|TRBV5-6
CASSPVGTDTQYF
TGTGCCAGCAGCCCCGTGGGCACAGATACGCAGTATTTT
>TRBJ2-2|once|TRBD2|TRBV5-6
CASSSNLLAENTGELFF
TGTGCCAGCAGCTCCAACCTCCTAGCGGAGAACACCGGGGAGCTGTTTTTT
>TRBJ2-3|.|TRBD2|TRBV29-1
CSVEGLAGVGDTQYF
TGCAGCGTTGAGGGTCTAGCGGGAGTGGGAGATACGCAGTATTTT
>TRBJ2-3|.|TRBD2|TRBV18
CASSPPGGPDTQYF
TGTGCCAGCTCACCTCCGGGAGGCCCAGATACGCAGTATTTT
>TRBJ1-1|.|TRBD1|TRBV5-1
CASSLEGQGRTEAFF
TGCGCCAGCAGCTTGGAGGGACAGGGACGAACTGAAGCTTTCTTT
>TRBJ1-1|.|.|TRBV19
CASSIKENTEAFF
TGTGCCAGTAGTATAAAGGAGAACACTGAAGCTTTCTTT
>TRBJ1-1|.|.|TRBV7-3
CASSLVAGDTEAFF
TGTGCCAGCAGCTTAGTGGCGGGGGACACTGAAGCTTTCTTT
>TRBJ2-1|once|TRBD1|TRBV5-1
CASSLSTGSRFGNEQFF
TGCGCCAGCAGCTTGTCGACAGGGTCACGTTTTGGAAATGAGCAGTTCTTC
>TRBJ2-7|.|.|TRBV2
CASRADNYEQYF
TGTGCCAGCAGGGCTGACAATTACGAGCAGTACTTC
>TRBJ1-1|.|.|TRBV4-1
CASSPGDYTEAFF
TGCGCCAGCAGCCCGGGGGACTACACTGAAGCTTTCTTT
>TRBJ2-2|.|.|TRBV19
CASSILASGTGELFF
TGTGCCAGTAGTATTTTGGCTAGTGGCACCGGGGAGCTGTTTTTT
>TRBJ1-5|.|.|TRBV2
CASSPRGSNQPQHF
TGTGCCAGCAGCCCGAGGGGTAGCAATCAGCCCCAGCATTTT
>TRBJ2-7|.|.|TRBV9
CASSVEAGTGRDEQYF
TGTGCCAGCAGCGTAGAAGCCGGGACCGGGCGGGACGAGCAGTACTTC
>TRBJ2-3|.|.|TRBV2
CASSEGRDTQYF
TGTGCCAGCAGTGAAGGAAGAGATACGCAGTATTTT
>TRBJ1-5|.|.|TRBV7-8
CASSNRTGPQHF
TGTGCCAGCAGCAATAGAACGGGGCCCCAGCATTTT
>TRBJ1-6|.|.|TRBV4-1
CASSQDLQGTPLHF
TGCGCCAGCAGCCAAGATCTTCAGGGTACACCCCTCCACTTT
>TRBJ2-5|.|.|TRBV7-9
CASSHPGAEETQYF
TGTGCCAGCAGCCACCCGGGGGCGGAGGAGACCCAGTACTTC
>TRBJ2-3|.|TRBD2|TRBV30
CAWSRVAGVGTDTQYF
TGTGCCTGGAGTCGGGTAGCGGGAGTTGGCACAGATACGCAGTATTTT
>TRBJ1-2|few|TRBD1|TRBV11-2
CASSLDDRDGYTF
TGTGCCAGCAGCTTAGATGACAGGGATGGCTACACCTTC
>TRBJ1-2|once|TRBD1|TRBV30
CAWQRTGTGGYGYTF
TGTGCCTGGCAAAGGACCGGGACAGGGGGTTATGGCTACACCTTC
>TRBJ2-7|.|.|TRBV7-6
CASQRGLDSYEQYF
TGTGCCAGCCAAAGAGGGCTCGACTCCTACGAGCAGTACTTC
>TRBJ1-2|once|.|TRBV6-1
CASRDGNYGYTF
TGTGCCAGCCGAGACGGAAACTATGGCTACACCTTC
>TRBJ2-3|.|.|TRBV19
CASSADRTLTDTQYF
TGTGCCAGTAGTGCCGACCGGACACTCACAGATACGCAGTATTTT
>TRBJ2-3|.|.|TRBV2
CASSEASNAGITDTQYF
TGTGCCAGCAGTGAAGCATCCAACGCGGGGATCACAGATACGCAGTATTTT
>TRBJ2-2|.|TRBD2|TRBV9
CASSVGVTGGPHGELFF
TGTGCCAGCAGCGTTGGGGTTACGGGAGGGCCCCACGGGGAGCTGTTTTTT
>TRBJ2-1|.|TRBD2|TRBV2
CASRPTSGRANEQFF
TGTGCCAGCAGGCCGACTAGCGGGAGGGCCAATGAGCAGTTCTTC
>TRBJ1-1|.|TRBD1|TRBV9
CASSALRGQMNTEAFF
TGTGCCAGCAGCGCCCTTCGGGGACAGATGAACACTGAAGCTTTCTTT
>TRBJ1-4|few|.|TRBV6-6
CASRVHPNEKLFF
TGTGCCAGCAGGGTTCATCCTAATGAAAAACTGTTTTTT
>TRBJ2-3|.|.|TRBV6-4
CASSDNRNTQYF
TGTGCCAGCAGTGACAACAGGAATACGCAGTATTTT
>TRBJ1-1|.|TRBD1|TRBV2
CASRKQGASTEAFF
TGTGCCAGCAGGAAACAGGGGGCGAGCACTGAAGCTTTCTTT